This entry describes one T cell receptor beta chain. Its target antigen remains unknown. No base quality information exists; no much larger clone differs at one position. The germline V gene provides CDR1 KGHSH and CDR2 LQKENI. From the cysteine up to the phenylalanine, the CDR3 has a length of 14 residues. Only the CDR3 DNA is retained, 42 bases long and in frame from the first base. V and J are trimmed by 3 bases and 6 bases, and the gene matches miss 7 bases of the junction. This record comes from a study of technical replicates of blood from a handful of donors (dated by TCRdb to 2017 to 2019). The library was produced with the immunoSEQ multiplex PCR assay. TCRdb carries this immuneACCESS record with in-frame sequences only. Its versions omit some clonotypes, under half of them owing to an unresolved V gene in the studies checked, with the rest unexplained. Recorded for this sample are about 68,000 clones; 95% to 97% of them occurred a single time. The ten largest make up approximately 0.3% of the sample.

This sequence uses TRBV18 and TRBJ2-7; 8 bases in the middle match TRBD1. The sequenced sample was T cells isolated from PBMCs. The TCR was taken from a human donor in good health. Here is the DNA: TGTGCCAGCTCACCTACACGTACAGGGGGCGAGCAGTACTTC. The resulting protein is CASSPTRTGGEQYF.